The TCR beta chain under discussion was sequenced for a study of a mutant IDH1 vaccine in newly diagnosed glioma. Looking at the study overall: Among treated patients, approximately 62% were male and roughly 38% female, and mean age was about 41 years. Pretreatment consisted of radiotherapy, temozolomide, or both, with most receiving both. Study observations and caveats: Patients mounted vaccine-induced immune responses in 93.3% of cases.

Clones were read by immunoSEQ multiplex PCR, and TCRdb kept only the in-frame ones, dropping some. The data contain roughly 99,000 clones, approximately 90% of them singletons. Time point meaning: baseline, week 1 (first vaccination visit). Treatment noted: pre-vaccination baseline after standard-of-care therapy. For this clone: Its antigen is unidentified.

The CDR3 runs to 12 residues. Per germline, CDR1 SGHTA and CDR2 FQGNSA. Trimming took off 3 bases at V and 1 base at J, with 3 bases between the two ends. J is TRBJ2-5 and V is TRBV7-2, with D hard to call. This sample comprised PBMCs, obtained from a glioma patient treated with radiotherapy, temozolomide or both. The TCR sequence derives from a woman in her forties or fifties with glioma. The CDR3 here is CASSFLQETQYF. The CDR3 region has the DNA TGTGCCAGCAGCTTTCTCCAAGAGACCCAGTACTTC.